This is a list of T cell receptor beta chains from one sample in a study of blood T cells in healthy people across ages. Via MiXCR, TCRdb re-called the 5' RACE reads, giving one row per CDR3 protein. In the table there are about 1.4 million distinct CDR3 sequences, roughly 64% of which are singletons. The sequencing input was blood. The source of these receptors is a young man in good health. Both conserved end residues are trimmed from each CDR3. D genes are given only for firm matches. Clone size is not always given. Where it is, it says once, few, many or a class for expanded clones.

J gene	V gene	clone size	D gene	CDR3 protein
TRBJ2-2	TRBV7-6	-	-	ASSLEFQDTQSGELF
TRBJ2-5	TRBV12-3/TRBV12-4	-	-	ASTTLDNEQY
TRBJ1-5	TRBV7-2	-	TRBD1	ASTTGGLYQPQH
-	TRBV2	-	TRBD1	ASSDIGTGMDEQY
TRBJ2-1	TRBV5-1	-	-	ASSLAQGYEQF
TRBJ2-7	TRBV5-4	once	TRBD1	ASSLGGDRARKQY
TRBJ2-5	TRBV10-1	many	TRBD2	ASTLAGETQY
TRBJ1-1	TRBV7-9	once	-	ASSLATHLFNTEAF
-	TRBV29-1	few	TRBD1	SVVGQGAPYEQY
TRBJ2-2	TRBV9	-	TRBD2	ATTTSSGGTGELF
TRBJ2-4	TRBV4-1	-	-	ASSQEHPWEQY
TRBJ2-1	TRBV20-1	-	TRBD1	SARCEPGQGILDEQF
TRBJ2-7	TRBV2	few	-	ASTVVGAYEQY
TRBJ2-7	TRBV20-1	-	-	SARDFKKTVYEQY
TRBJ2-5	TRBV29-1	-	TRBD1	SGFTGGGETQY
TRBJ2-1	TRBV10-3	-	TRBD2	AISPRPGQRTSGPYNEQF
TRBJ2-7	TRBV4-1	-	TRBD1	ASSQEPGQGNEQY
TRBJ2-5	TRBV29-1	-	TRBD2	SVEDSGGDEQY
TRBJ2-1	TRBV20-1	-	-	SASPSETNEQF
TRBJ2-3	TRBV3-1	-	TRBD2	ASSHLLAGADTQY
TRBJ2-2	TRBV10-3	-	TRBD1	AIGTGANTGELF
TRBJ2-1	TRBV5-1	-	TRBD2	ASSSPKTGLATYNEQF
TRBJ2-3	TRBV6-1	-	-	ASTSSVDTQY
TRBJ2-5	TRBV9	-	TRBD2	ASSVEVAGSETQY
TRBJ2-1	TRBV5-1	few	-	ASSLVAVSYNEQF
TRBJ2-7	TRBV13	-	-	ASSILGGEQY
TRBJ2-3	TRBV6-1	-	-	ASSGVAGVGTDTQY
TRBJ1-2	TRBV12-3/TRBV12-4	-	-	ASSPYTGADGYT
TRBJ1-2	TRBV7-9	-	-	ASSLRQDNYGYT
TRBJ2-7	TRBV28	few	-	ASSPTSGSNEQY
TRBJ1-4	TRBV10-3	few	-	AISETATNEKLF
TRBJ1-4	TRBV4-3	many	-	ASSQEIMGDEKLF
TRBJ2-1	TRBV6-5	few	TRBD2	ASSYSWTSPYNEQF
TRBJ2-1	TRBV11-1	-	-	ASSLVGGIQVFDEQF
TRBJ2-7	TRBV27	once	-	ASSPRPGDKYEQY
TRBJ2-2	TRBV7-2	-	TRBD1	ASSFGDRDTGELF